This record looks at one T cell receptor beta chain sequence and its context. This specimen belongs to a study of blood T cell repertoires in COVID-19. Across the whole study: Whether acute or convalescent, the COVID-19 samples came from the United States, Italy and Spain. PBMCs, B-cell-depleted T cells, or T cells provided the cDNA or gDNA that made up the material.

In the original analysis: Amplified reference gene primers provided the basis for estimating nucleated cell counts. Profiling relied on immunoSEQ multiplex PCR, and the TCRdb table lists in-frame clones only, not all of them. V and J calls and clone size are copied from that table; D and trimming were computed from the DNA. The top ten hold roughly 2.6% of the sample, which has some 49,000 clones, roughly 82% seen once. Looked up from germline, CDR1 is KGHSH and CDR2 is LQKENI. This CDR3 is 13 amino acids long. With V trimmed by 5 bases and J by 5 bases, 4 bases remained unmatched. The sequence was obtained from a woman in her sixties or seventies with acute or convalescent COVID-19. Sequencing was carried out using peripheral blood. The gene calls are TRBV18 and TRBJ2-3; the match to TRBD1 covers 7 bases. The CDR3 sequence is CASSGNRGDTQYF. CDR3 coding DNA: TGTGCCAGCTCAGGGAACAGGGGAGATACGCAGTATTTT. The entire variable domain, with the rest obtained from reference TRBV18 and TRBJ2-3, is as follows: NAGVMQNPRHLVRRRGQEARLRCSPMKGHSHVYWYRQLPEEGLKFMVYLQKENIIDESGMPKERFSAEFPKEGPSILRIQQVVRGDSAAYFCASSGNRGDTQYFGPGTRLTVL.